The entry that follows covers one T cell receptor (beta chain) sequence. The target antigen is unknown. The study sequenced cultured CD4+ T cell DNA using the Oncomine TCR Beta short-read assay. MiXCR, applied by TCRdb to the PCR reads, yields one record per CDR3 protein. The repertoire has thousands of distinct CDR3 sequences, roughly 61% of them found once; the top ten carry approximately 24%. This sample is drawn from a study of vaccination and CD4 T cells after COVID-19. With 4 bases removed from V and 2 bases from J, the gap between germline ends came to 9 bases. The V gene's germline CDR1 is SGHRS and CDR2 YFSETQ. The CDR3 sequence is 13 residues long. The treatment is: roughly 10-day PBMC culture with coronavirus spike peptide pools or control peptides (ViraFEST assay). TCRs were sequenced by ViraFEST after antigen-specific T cells had been expanded with peptide pools.

This rearrangement joins TRBV5-1 to TRBJ2-5; D remains ambiguous. The receptor comes from a human donor who had recovered from COVID-19. Sequenced input: CD4+ T cells from blood, cultured in vitro. The CDR3 spells CASSPGPQETQYF. As DNA, the CDR3 is TGCGCCAGCAGCCCAGGACCTCAAGAGACCCAGTACTTC.